Below, 19 T cell receptor beta chains from the same sample are listed, as sequenced in a study of shared clonotypes between healthy human individuals. Method: immunoSEQ multiplex PCR; TCRdb's copy keeps in-frame clones and lacks some. The sample has 2,500,000 or so clones, 80% to 95% seen once; the top ten hold about 0.38%. The source material was naive CD4+ T cells from PBMCs. The subset was: CD45RA+ positively selected. These receptors all come from a man between 18 and 29 years old in good health. Some clones in this sample may be carry-over from other donors' samples.

V is TRBV18 and J is TRBJ1-4, with D hard to call. The V gene lost 3 bases and the J gene lost 8 bases, with 7 bases spanning the gap. CDR3 length: 12 residues. CDR1 KGHSH and CDR2 LQKENI come from the germline V gene. This CDR3 is CASSPSREKLFF. Here the CDR3 DNA reads TGTGCCAGCTCACCTAGCCGGGAAAAACTGTTTTTT.

The chain employs TRBV30 and TRBJ2-5; D call uncertain. The end of the DNA is better explained by TRBJ2-7, so the J call may be wrong. CDR1 and CDR2 (germline): GTSNPN, SVGIG (reference sequence). The CDR3 length is 11 residues. The DNA of the CDR3 is TGTGCCTGGAGCCGATCCTACGAGCAGTACTTC. Translating it yields CAWSRSYEQYF.

V is TRBV10-3 and J is TRBJ1-2; D not certain. The germline CDR1 and CDR2 sequences are ENHRY and SYGVKD. The CDR3 length is 13 residues. Deletions cut 2 bases from V and 3 bases from J, with 7 bases between. This CDR3 is CAISEESYYGYTF. In nucleotides, the CDR3 is TGTGCCATCAGTGAGGAGAGCTACTATGGCTACACCTTC.

The chain has TRBV28 and TRBJ1-3, with 12 bases that match TRBD1. Germline V gene lookup returns CDR1 MDHEN and CDR2 SYDVKM. The CDR3 loop spans 20 amino acids. V lost 5 bases to trimming and J lost 3 bases; unmatched junction nucleotides: 17. The CDR3 protein is CASSPQVGTGGKNGGNTIYF. The CDR3 DNA follows: TGTGCCAGCAGTCCCCAAGTCGGGACAGGGGGCAAAAACGGTGGAAACACCATATATTTT.

V and J are TRBV7-2 and TRBJ2-3; tentatively, D is TRBD1 (6 bases). Looked up from germline, CDR1 is SGHTA and CDR2 is FQGNSA. The CDR3 runs 16 residues. V gave up 0 bases and J gave up 0 bases, with 10 bases separating them. The CDR3 nucleotides are TGTGCCAGCAGCTTAGCACGCACAGGGAGCACAGATACGCAGTATTTT. As protein: CASSLARTGSTDTQYF.

The rearrangement joins TRBV27 to TRBJ2-7, with 7 nucleotides matching TRBD1. The length of the CDR3 is 15 residues. The germline V gene has CDR1 MNHEY and CDR2 SMNVEV (reference sequence). The J segment lost 3 bases and the V segment lost 6 bases, leaving 11 bases of the junction unmatched. The CDR3 nucleotides are TGTGCCAGCAGCCGCGACCCGACAGGGTTCTACGAGCAGTACTTC. Its protein product is CASSRDPTGFYEQYF.

The gene calls are TRBV18 and TRBJ2-7; D possibly corresponds to TRBD1 (5 bases). Germline V gene data show CDR1 as KGHSH and CDR2 as LQKENI. CDR3 length: 12 amino acids. V lost 5 bases, J lost 2 bases, and 7 bases lay in between. The CDR3, as DNA: TGTGCCAGCTCAGAGACAGCCTACGAGCAGTACTTC. This translates into CASSETAYEQYF.

The chain has TRBV7-8 and TRBJ1-2; D is undetermined. Germline CDR1 and CDR2: SGHVS and FQNEAQ. Trimming pared 2 bases from V and 2 bases from J, leaving 9 bases between. This CDR3 has 14 residues. Here the CDR3 reads CASSLFSLNYGYTF. Here the CDR3 DNA reads TGTGCCAGCAGCTTATTCTCGCTAAACTATGGCTACACCTTC.

The V call is TRBV6-1, the J call TRBJ2-7; TRBD2 matches 7 bases. Germline V gives CDR1 MNHNS, CDR2 SASEGT. The CDR3 spans 14 residues. The junction had 6 bases not matched to a gene; V was cut back by 3 bases and J by 4 bases. The CDR3, as DNA: TGTGCCAGCAGTGAGACCTGGGGAGGGTACGAGCAGTACTTC. This codes for CASSETWGGYEQYF.

Points on this clone: Other DNA sequences in the same sample also yield this CDR3. The chain joins TRBV28 to TRBJ1-2, with 7 bases fitting TRBD1. V was pared by 5 bases and J by 4 bases, with 4 bases of the junction left unmatched. CDR1 is MDHEN, CDR2 SYDVKM, per germline. This CDR3 contains 13 residues. CDR3 loop: CASSPGGRYGYTF. The CDR3, as DNA: TGTGCCAGCAGTCCAGGGGGACGCTATGGCTACACCTTC.

This clone has more than one count but fewer than ten. This chain joins TRBV7-3 and TRBJ1-1; the match to TRBD1 covers 7 bases. The CDR3 totals 13 residues. Germline V CDR1 and CDR2: SGHTA, FQGTGA. V was clipped by 5 bases and J by 5 bases; unmatched bases: 5. The DNA of the CDR3 is TGTGCCAGCAGCGTAGCACAGGGGACTGAAGCTTTCTTT. Translating it yields CASSVAQGTEAFF.

Concerning this clone: One junction end does not reproduce the germline sequence, and a read error may be involved. The rearrangement links TRBV4-2 to TRBJ1-4, with 12 positions matching TRBD1. The CDR3 extends over 14 amino acids. The V gene's germline CDR1 is LGHNA and CDR2 YNFKEQ. CDR3 amino acids: CASSQGGQGAVFSF. Here the CDR3 DNA reads TGTGCCAGCAGCCAAGGGGGACAGGGGGCGGTCTTTTCTTTT.

This rearrangement joins TRBV7-9 to TRBJ2-7; a weak D match, TRBD2 (6 bases). V was cut by 4 bases and J by 1 base, with 17 bases left in between. CDR1 and CDR2 (germline): SEHNR, FQNEAQ (reference sequence). This CDR3 spans 16 amino acids. Written as DNA, the CDR3 is TGTGCCAGCAGCTGGGATTGGCCAGGGAGGTCCTACGAGCAGTACTTC. Protein: CASSWDWPGRSYEQYF.

The V and J genes are TRBV15 and TRBJ2-1, with TRBD2 identical over 11 bases. After removal of 8 bases from V and 3 bases from J, the junction contained 6 bases not matched to a gene. CDR3 length: 15 amino acids. CDR1 and CDR2 (germline): LNHNV, YYDKDF (reference sequence). Written as DNA, the CDR3 is TGTGCCACCGCACTGGGACTAGCGGACTACAATGAGCAGTTCTTC. This encodes CATALGLADYNEQFF.

V and J are TRBV18 and TRBJ2-1; 9 bases map to TRBD1. Germline V gene sequence: CDR1 KGHSH, CDR2 LQKENI. J gave up 1 base and V 2 bases, and 3 bases lay outside the gene matches. CDR3 length: 16 residues. CDR3: CASSPTGGGSYNEQFF. The DNA for the CDR3 is TGTGCCAGCTCACCAACAGGGGGCGGATCCTACAATGAGCAGTTCTTC.

This clone appeared once. The CDR3 loop is CSAGPPQETQYF. The CDR3 DNA follows: TGCAGCGCTGGGCCCCCACAAGAGACCCAGTACTTC. The chain has TRBV29-1 and TRBJ2-5; D is unresolved. V was clipped by 7 bases and J by 2 bases, with 11 bases between them. Germline V CDR1 and CDR2: SQVTM, ANQGSEA. The CDR3 consists of 12 residues. Drawing the rest from reference TRBV29-1 and TRBJ2-5, the complete variable domain is SAVISQKPSRDICQRGTSLTIQCQVDSQVTMMFWYRQQPGQSLTLIATANQGSEATYESGFVIDKFPISRPNLTFSTLTVSNMSPEDSSIYLCSAGPPQETQYFGPGTRLLVL.

This clone was seen a few times. The V call is TRBV4-2, the J call TRBJ2-2; D may match TRBD1 or TRBD2 (5 bases each). The CDR3 loop spans 15 amino acids. The V end was cut by 1 base, the J end by 0 bases, with 6 bases between. Germline lookup yields CDR1 LGHNA and CDR2 YNFKEQ. CDR3 DNA sequence: TGTGCCAGCAGCCAAGTGGGACCGAACACCGGGGAGCTGTTTTTT. Protein: CASSQVGPNTGELFF.

The rearrangement links TRBV28 to TRBJ2-7; TRBD1 matches at 10 bases. There are 15 residues in the CDR3. The germline V gene encodes CDR1 MDHEN and CDR2 SYDVKM. V lost 5 bases and J lost 3; bases outside the gene matches: 7. The CDR3 sequence: CASSDRGPPDYEQYF. The CDR3 bases are TGTGCCAGCAGTGACAGGGGGCCTCCGGACTACGAGCAGTACTTC. The whole variable domain, filled in from reference TRBV28 and TRBJ2-7, reads DVKVTQSSRYLVKRTGEKVFLECVQDMDHENMFWYRQDPGLGLRLIYFSYDVKMKEKGDIPEGYSVSREKKERFSLILESASTNQTSMYLCASSDRGPPDYEQYFGPGTRLTVT.

The rearrangement uses TRBV28 and TRBJ1-5, with unresolved D. Germline V lookup: CDR1 MDHEN, CDR2 SYDVKM. The V and J ends lost 2 bases and 7 bases respectively, with 12 bases between them. CDR3 length: 14 residues. In nucleotides, the CDR3 is TGTGCCAGCAGTTTACCCATAGTAAGGCAGCCCCAGCATTTT. As protein: CASSLPIVRQPQHF.